This entry lists 10 T cell receptor beta chains sequenced from one sample in a study of molecular identifiers for immune sequencing clone quantification. TCRdb re-called the PCR reads through MiXCR, storing one row per CDR3 protein. The table has around 43,000 distinct CDR3 sequences, 19% seen once; the top ten hold less than 1.2%. Sample: naive CD8+ T cells from blood, with Jurkat cell RNA spiked in. Subset reported: FACS-sorted CD8+CD4-CCR7+CD45RA+ naive T cells. The origin of the receptors is a human donor in good health. Some libraries in this study had Jurkat cell RNA spiked in.

This clonotype has ten or more counts. The chain couples TRBV5-5 to TRBJ2-5; 10 positions match TRBD1. The CDR3 totals 21 residues. Germline V lookup: CDR1 SGHKS, CDR2 YYEKEE (reference sequence). After removal of 0 bases from V and 0 bases from J, the junction contained 17 bases not matched to a gene. The CDR3 sequence: CASSLASAGQGSTWYQETQYF. Here the CDR3 DNA reads TGTGCCAGCAGCTTGGCCTCAGCGGGACAGGGGTCAACCTGGTACCAAGAGACCCAGTACTTC.

This clonotype has at least ten counts. J is TRBJ1-1 and V is TRBV24-1; TRBD1 might be the D (5 bases). CDR1 and CDR2 from the germline V gene are KGHDR and SFDVKD. This CDR3 has 13 residues. The germline V and J ends were trimmed by 3 bases and 4 bases, with 8 bases remaining between them. The CDR3 nucleotides read TGTGCCACCAGTGATGGGGGGGGCACTGAAGCTTTCTTT. It yields the protein CATSDGGGTEAFF.

This clonotype occurred many times. V usage is TRBV5-6 and J usage is TRBJ1-2, with D perhaps TRBD1 (6 bases). Trimming shortened V by 0 bases and J by 1 base, and 16 bases separated the two germline ends. This CDR3 has 17 residues. The germline V gene has CDR1 SGHDT and CDR2 YYEEEE. CDR3 nucleotide sequence: TGTGCCAGCAGCTTGGATCTATCAGGGGCCATTAACTATGGCTACACCTTC. Amino acids: CASSLDLSGAINYGYTF.

In this sample, this clonotype turned up many times. The chain combines TRBV30 with TRBJ2-3; 9 positions agree with TRBD1. V gave up 8 bases and J gave up 0 bases; unmatched junction bases: 6. Germline V lookup: CDR1 GTSNPN, CDR2 SVGIG (reference sequence). The CDR3 runs 14 residues. CDR3 amino acids: CAGDRGTSTDTQYF. CDR3 bases: TGTGCCGGAGACAGGGGGACTAGCACAGATACGCAGTATTTT. The full variable domain, its missing parts supplied by reference TRBV30 and TRBJ2-3, is SQTIHQWPATLVQPVGSPLSLECTVEGTSNPNLYWYRQAAGRGLQLLFYSVGIGQISSEVPQNLSASRPQDRQFILSSKKLLLSDSGFYLCAGDRGTSTDTQYFGPGTRLTVL.

This clonotype was recorded many times. The chain joins TRBV20-1 to TRBJ2-2, with 11 positions matching TRBD2. The V segment lost 3 bases and the J segment 7 bases; nucleotides outside the gene matches: 7. CDR1 DFQATT and CDR2 SNEGSKA come from the germline V gene (reference sequence). This CDR3 has 15 amino acids. CDR3 sequence: CSARDLAGGSGELFF. DNA for the CDR3: TGCAGTGCTAGGGACCTAGCGGGAGGTAGCGGGGAGCTGTTTTTT.

On this clonotype itself: This CDR3 fails to terminate in the conserved phenylalanine or tryptophan, so it likely reflects a read error. This chain's CDR3 is CSVGGIQETQYL. CDR3 nucleotide sequence: TGCAGCGTTGGTGGGATCCAAGAAACCCAGTACCTC. V and J are TRBV29-1 and TRBJ2-5; no definite D call. The CDR3 has 12 amino acids. Germline values: CDR1 SQVTM, CDR2 ANQGSEA.

This clonotype came up many times. The CDR3: CASSYLDNQPQHF. CDR3 coding DNA: TGTGCCAGCAGTTACTTAGACAATCAGCCCCAGCATTTT. This chain connects TRBV6-6 to TRBJ1-5; D not certain. This CDR3 contains 13 residues. The ends were cut back, 1 base at V and 3 bases at J, with 4 bases in the middle. CDR1 is MNHNY and CDR2 is SVGAGI in the germline V gene (reference sequence).

In this sample, this clonotype turned up many times. This chain connects TRBV19 to TRBJ2-7, with D uncertain. This CDR3 is 12 amino acids long. V lost 4 bases and J lost 2, with 6 bases in between. Germline CDR1 is LNHDA and CDR2 is SQIVND (reference sequence). The CDR3 is CASSTGPYEQYF. CDR3 nucleotides: TGTGCCAGTAGTACCGGACCCTACGAGCAGTACTTC.

This clonotype was picked up many times. This chain joins TRBV5-8 and TRBJ2-7, with D possibly TRBD1 on 5 matching bases. The length of the CDR3 is 15 residues. Trimming left V 4 bases short and J 3 bases short, with 17 bases between. Germline V gene lookup returns CDR1 SGHTS and CDR2 YDEGEE. The CDR3 spells CASSPGPGSNYEQYF. Here the CDR3 DNA reads TGTGCCAGCAGCCCGGGCCCAGGGTCAAACTACGAGCAGTACTTC.

At least ten counts were recorded for this clonotype. This chain links TRBV20-1 with TRBJ2-3, with 8 bases fitting TRBD1. The germline V gene has CDR1 DFQATT and CDR2 SNEGSKA (reference sequence). V lost 5 bases to trimming and J lost 4 bases; unmatched junction nucleotides: 11. The CDR3 totals 15 residues. Written as DNA, the CDR3 is TGCAGTGCTGTCGTTGACAGGGGATGGGCAGATACGCAGTATTTT. It translates to CSAVVDRGWADTQYF.